The entry that follows covers one T cell receptor beta chain sequence. This specimen comes from a study of T cells in Graves' hyperthyroidism and ophthalmopathy. With V trimmed by 3 bases and J by 2 bases, 5 bases remained unmatched. CDR1 SGHAT and CDR2 FQNNGV come from the germline V gene. CDR3 length equals 17 residues. Amplification yielded TCR beta CDR3 regions, with RNA transcripts as the source. A first-round RT-PCR of the TCR CDR3 used the HTBI primer set. TCRdb called the multiplex PCR reads again in MiXCR, with one record for every CDR3 protein. This sample has about 400,000 distinct CDR3 sequences, with 15% to 18% found just once.

The TCR was taken from a woman younger than 30 with Graves' hyperthyroidism. The genes are TRBV11-2 and TRBJ2-1; 12 nucleotides match TRBD2. The sample was blood. In nucleotides, the CDR3 is TGTGCCAGCAGCTTGTTGCTAGCGGGAGGGGCCTACAATGAGCAGTTCTTC. Its protein is CASSLLLAGGAYNEQFF.